Below, 4 T cell receptor beta chains from the same sample are listed, as sequenced in a study of blood T cell repertoires in COVID-19 (dated by TCRdb to the early 2020s). The library was made by the immunoSEQ multiplex PCR assay. Not all clones reach the TCRdb copy of this immuneACCESS table, which keeps in-frame sequences only. Checked studies attribute under half of the gap to unresolved V genes and leave the rest unexplained. The sample yields under 200,000 clones; 83% were counted once. The leading ten clones occupy nearly 4.5% of the sample. Sequenced input: PBMCs or T cells enriched from blood (not recorded which). These receptors originate from a woman in her 50s who had recovered from COVID-19.

This sequence joins TRBV20-1 and TRBJ2-1, with D hard to call. The ends were cut back, 6 bases at V and 7 bases at J, with 10 bases in the middle. CDR3 size: 11 residues. Germline lookup yields CDR1 DFQATT and CDR2 SNEGSKA (reference sequence). CDR3 bases: TGCAGTGCCCTCCCTCGGAATGAGCAGTTCTTC. It yields the protein CSALPRNEQFF.

In DNA form, the CDR3 reads TGTGCCAGCTCACCGGGACAGGCGGCGGGAAACACCATATATTTT. This translates into CASSPGQAAGNTIYF. This chain connects TRBV18 to TRBJ1-3; TRBD1 matches at 8 bases. The ends lost 3 bases at V and 4 bases at J; junction bases unmatched: 5. This CDR3 is built from 15 residues. The germline V gene encodes CDR1 KGHSH and CDR2 LQKENI.

CDR3 coding DNA: TGTGCCAGCAGTCTCCAGATGAACACTGAAGCTTTCTTT. Its protein is CASSLQMNTEAFF. This chain links TRBV14 with TRBJ1-1; unclear D gene. Trimming removed 6 bases at V and 0 bases at J, with 8 bases between. The length of the CDR3 is 13 residues. From germline, CDR1 is SGHDN and CDR2 FVKESK.

The gene calls are TRBV9 and TRBJ2-3; TRBD2 matches at 16 bases. The V and J ends lost 0 bases and 0 bases, in that order; junction bases with no gene match: 13. Germline V CDR1 and CDR2: SGDLS, YYNGEE. The CDR3 extends over 22 amino acids. The CDR3 DNA sequence: TGTGCCAGCAGCGTAGCACAGGCGCCGGGACTAGCGGGGGGGATAAGCACAGATACGCAGTATTTT. Translating it yields CASSVAQAPGLAGGISTDTQYF.